The text below deals with one TCR beta chain. Compared with germline, one end of the junction differs, possibly owing to a read error. The sample originates from a study of tumor-infiltrating lymphocytes in primary liver carcinoma. Study as a whole: Enrolled patients were male and female, aged 30 to 69 years.

Priming with a constant-region primer yielded TCR beta cDNA from about 500 ng total RNA. Slightly modified ARM-PCR with three nested multiplex PCR rounds yielded TCR beta libraries. It was with TRBV1-TRBV30 forward primers and a C-beta reverse primer that the first two PCR rounds were run, at around 11 cycles each. TCRdb re-called the multiplex PCR reads with MiXCR, one entry per CDR3 protein. The sample includes roughly 120,000 distinct CDR3 sequences, about two thirds of them seen just once. Extraction of RNA together with DNA used about 17-30 mg of unsorted bulk tissue. At sampling, these chronic HBV carriers had received no treatment. The CDR3 is made up of 15 amino acids.

Material for sequencing was tumor-adjacent normal liver tissue. The chain combines TRBV12-3 or TRBV12-4 with TRBJ1-6; maybe TRBD1 (6 bases). The receptor comes from an older woman with primary liver carcinoma and hepatitis B virus infection. The CDR3 nucleotides are TGTACCAGTAGTCCCGGGACACAGTATAATTCACCCCTCCACTTT. Protein: CTSSPGTQYNSPLHF.